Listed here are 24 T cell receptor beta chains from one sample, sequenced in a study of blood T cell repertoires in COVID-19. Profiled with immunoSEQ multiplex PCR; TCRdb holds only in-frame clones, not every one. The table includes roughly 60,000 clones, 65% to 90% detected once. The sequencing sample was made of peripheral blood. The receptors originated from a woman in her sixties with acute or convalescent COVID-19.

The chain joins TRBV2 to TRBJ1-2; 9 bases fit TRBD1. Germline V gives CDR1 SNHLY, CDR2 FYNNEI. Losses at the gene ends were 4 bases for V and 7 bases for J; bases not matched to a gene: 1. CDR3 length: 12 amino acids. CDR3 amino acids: CASSGTGVGYTF. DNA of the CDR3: TGTGCCAGCAGTGGGACAGGGGTTGGCTACACCTTC.

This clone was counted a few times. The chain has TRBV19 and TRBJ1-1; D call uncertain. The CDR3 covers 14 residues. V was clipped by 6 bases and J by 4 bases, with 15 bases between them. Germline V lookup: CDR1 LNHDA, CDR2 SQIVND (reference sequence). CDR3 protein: CASSETLLFTEAFF. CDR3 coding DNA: TGTGCCAGTAGCGAGACACTCCTTTTCACTGAAGCTTTCTTT.

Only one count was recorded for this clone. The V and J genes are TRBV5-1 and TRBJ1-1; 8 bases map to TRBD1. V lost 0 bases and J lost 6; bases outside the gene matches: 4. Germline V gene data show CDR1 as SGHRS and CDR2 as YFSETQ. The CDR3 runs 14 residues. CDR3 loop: CASSLAGGSAEAFF. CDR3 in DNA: TGCGCCAGCAGCTTGGCAGGGGGCAGTGCTGAAGCTTTCTTT.

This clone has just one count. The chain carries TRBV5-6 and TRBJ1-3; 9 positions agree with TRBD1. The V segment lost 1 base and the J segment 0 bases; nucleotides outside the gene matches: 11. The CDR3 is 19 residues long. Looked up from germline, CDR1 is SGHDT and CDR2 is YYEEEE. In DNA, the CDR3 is TGTGCCAGCAGCTTGATGGGGACAGGGCCCCCTCTCTCTGGAAACACCATATATTTT. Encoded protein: CASSLMGTGPPLSGNTIYF.

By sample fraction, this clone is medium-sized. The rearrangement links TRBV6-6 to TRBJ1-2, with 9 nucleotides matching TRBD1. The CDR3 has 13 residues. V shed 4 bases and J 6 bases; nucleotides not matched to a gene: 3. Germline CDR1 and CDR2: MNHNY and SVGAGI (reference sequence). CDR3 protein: CASSSTGGDGYTF. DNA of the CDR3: TGTGCCAGCAGTTCAACAGGGGGCGATGGCTACACCTTC.

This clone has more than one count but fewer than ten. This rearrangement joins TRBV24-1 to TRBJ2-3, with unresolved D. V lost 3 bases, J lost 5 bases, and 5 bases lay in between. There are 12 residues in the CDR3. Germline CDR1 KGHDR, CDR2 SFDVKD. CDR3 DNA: TGTGCCACCAGTGATGGTAGAGATACGCAGTATTTT. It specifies CATSDGRDTQYF.

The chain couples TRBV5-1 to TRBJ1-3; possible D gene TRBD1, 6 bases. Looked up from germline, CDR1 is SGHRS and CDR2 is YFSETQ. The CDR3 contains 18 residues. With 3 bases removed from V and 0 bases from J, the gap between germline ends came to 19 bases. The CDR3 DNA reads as TGCGCCAGCAGCTCCAACACACCGGGACAAATCTCTGGAAACACCATATATTTT. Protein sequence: CASSSNTPGQISGNTIYF.

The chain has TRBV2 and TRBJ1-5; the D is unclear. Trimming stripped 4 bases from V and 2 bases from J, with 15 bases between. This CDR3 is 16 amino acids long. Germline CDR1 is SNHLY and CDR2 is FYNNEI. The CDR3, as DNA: TGTGCCAGCAGTGCCCAGGCAGCGGGAGGCAATCAGCCCCAGCATTTT. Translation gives CASSAQAAGGNQPQHF.

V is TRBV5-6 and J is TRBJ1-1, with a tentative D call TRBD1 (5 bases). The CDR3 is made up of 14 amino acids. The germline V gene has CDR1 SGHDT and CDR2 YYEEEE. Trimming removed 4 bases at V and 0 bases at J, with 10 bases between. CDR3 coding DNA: TGTGCCAGCAGCGAGTGGGGGGTGAACACTGAAGCTTTCTTT. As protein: CASSEWGVNTEAFF.

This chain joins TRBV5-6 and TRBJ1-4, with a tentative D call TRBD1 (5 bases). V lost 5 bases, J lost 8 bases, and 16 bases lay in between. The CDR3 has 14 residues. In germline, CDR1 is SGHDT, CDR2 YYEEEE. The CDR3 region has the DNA TGTGCCAGCAGTCCCGGGCCCACAGGCGAAAAACTGTTTTTT. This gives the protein CASSPGPTGEKLFF.

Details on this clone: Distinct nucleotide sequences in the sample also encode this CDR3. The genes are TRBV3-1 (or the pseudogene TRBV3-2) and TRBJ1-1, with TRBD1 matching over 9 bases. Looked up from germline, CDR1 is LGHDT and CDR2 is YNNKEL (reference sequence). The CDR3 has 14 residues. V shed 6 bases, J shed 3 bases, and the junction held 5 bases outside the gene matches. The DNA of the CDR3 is TGTGCCAGCAGTCCAGGACAGGGGTACACTGAAGCTTTCTTT. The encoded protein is CASSPGQGYTEAFF.

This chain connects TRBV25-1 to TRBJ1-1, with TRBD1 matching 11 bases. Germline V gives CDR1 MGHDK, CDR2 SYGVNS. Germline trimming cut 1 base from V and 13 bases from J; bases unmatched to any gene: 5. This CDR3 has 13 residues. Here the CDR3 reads CASSEWDRGICFF. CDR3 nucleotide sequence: TGTGCCAGCAGTGAATGGGACAGGGGGATTTGTTTCTTT.

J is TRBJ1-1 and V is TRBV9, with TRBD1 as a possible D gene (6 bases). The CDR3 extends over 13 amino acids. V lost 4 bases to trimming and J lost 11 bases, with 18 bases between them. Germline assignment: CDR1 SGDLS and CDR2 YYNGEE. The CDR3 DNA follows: TGTGCCAGCAGCCAGGGGAGGGAGGTGGAGGCTTTCTTT. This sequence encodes CASSQGREVEAFF.

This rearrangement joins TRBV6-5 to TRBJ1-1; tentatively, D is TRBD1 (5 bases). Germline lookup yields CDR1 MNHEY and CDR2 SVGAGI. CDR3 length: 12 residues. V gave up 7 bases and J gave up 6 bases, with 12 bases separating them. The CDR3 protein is CASIKTAPEAFF. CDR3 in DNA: TGTGCCAGCATAAAGACAGCCCCTGAAGCTTTCTTT.

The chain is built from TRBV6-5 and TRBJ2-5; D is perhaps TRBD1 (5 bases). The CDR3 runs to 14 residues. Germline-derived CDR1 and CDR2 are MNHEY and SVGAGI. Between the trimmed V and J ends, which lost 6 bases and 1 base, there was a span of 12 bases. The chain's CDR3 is CASSPLDIQETQYF. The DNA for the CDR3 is TGTGCCAGCAGCCCGCTGGACATCCAAGAGACCCAGTACTTC.

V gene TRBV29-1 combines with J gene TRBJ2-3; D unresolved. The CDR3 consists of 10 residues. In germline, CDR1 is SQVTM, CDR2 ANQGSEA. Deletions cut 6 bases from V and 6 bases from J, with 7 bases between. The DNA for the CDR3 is TGCAGCGTGGAGATGGATACGCAGTATTTT. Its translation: CSVEMDTQYF.

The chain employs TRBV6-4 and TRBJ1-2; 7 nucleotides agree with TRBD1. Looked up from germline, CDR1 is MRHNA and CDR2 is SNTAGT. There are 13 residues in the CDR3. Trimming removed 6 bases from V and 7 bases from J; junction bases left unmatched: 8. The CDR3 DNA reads TGTGCCAGCAGCGAACAGGGGTCTGGTGGCTACACCTTC. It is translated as CASSEQGSGGYTF.

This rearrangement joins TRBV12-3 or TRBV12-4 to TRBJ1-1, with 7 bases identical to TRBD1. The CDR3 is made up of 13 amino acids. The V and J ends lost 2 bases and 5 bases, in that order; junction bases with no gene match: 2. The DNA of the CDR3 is TGTGCCAGCAGTTTACACAGGGGAACTGAAGCTTTCTTT. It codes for CASSLHRGTEAFF.

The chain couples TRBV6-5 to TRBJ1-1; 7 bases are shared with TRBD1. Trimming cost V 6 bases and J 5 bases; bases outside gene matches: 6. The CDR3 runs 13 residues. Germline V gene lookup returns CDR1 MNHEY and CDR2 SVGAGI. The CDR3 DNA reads TGTGCCAGCAGCATTCAGGGGGATACTGAAGCTTTCTTT. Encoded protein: CASSIQGDTEAFF.

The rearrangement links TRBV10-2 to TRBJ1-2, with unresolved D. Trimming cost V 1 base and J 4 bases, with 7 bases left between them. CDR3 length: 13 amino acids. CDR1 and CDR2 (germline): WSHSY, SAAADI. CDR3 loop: CASSEWAAYGYTF. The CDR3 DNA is TGCGCCAGCAGTGAGTGGGCAGCCTATGGCTACACCTTC.

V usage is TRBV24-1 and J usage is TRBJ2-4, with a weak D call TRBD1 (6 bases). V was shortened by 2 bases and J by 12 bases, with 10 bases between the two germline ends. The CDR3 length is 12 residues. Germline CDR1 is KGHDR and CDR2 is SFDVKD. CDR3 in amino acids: CATSDSGQSQYF. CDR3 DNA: TGTGCCACCAGTGATTCGGGACAAAGTCAGTACTTC.

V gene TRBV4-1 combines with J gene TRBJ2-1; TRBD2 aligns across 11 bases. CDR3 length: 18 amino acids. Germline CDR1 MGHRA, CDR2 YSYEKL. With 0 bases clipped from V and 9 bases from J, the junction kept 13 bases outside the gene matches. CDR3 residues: CASSQDSILAGGDTEQFF. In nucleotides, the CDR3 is TGCGCCAGCAGCCAAGATAGTATCCTAGCGGGGGGTGATACTGAGCAGTTCTTC.

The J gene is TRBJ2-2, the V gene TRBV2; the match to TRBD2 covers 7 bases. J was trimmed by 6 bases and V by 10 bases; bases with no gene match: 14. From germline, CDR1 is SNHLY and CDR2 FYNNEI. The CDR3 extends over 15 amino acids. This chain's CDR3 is CATTGTGRVPGELFF. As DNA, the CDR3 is TGTGCCACCACGGGAACGGGGAGGGTTCCCGGGGAGCTGTTTTTT.

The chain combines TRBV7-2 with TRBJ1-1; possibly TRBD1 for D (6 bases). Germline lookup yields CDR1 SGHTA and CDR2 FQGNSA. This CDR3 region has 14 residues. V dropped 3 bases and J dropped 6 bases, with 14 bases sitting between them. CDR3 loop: CASSFYRDTAEAFF. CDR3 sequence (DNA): TGTGCCAGCAGCTTCTACAGGGATACGGCTGAAGCTTTCTTT.